This T cell receptor (beta chain) emerged from a study of T cell changes during pregnancy in multiple sclerosis. In germline, CDR1 is LGHNA, CDR2 YNFKEQ. The junction had 3 bases not matched to a gene; V was cut back by 4 bases and J by 4 bases. The CDR3 covers 13 residues. Assay used: immunoSEQ multiplex PCR; TCRdb lists only in-frame clones, some missing. The table records approximately 99,000 clones, less than 95% of them present only once. The source of this sequence is a female donor in good health, enrolled as a control in a pregnancy study. The sample in question was peripheral blood, obtained in the second trimester of pregnancy. The V and J genes are TRBV4-2 and TRBJ2-5, with TRBD2 matching over 7 bases. The CDR3, as DNA: TGTGCCAGCAGCCTTAGGGAGGGAGAGACCCAGTACTTC. Residues: CASSLREGETQYF.